This T cell receptor (beta chain) was profiled in a study of blood T cell repertoires in COVID-19 (TCRdb year 2020). For context, the study as a whole: Samples from collaborators originated in the United States, Italy and Spain and spanned both the acute and convalescent phases of COVID-19. The sample metadata nearly always contained a de-identified subject ID, COVID-19 status, age in years and sex. Where available, HLA class I and class II types were taken from metadata supplied by the sample provider and were not determined by assay-based typing. Samples came from the ongoing ImmuneRACE study (first 160 participants) plus 1,254 subjects from 6 global collaborators. The prospective study material was composed of cDNA or gDNA derived from T cells, B-cell-depleted T cells, or PBMCs. Subjects who had been exposed to COVID-19, were actively infected with it, or had recovered from it provided the deeply sampled blood TCRbeta repertoires that made up the dataset. The repertoires were released in a freely available public database meant as a resource for research on the immune response to SARS-CoV-2. The paper's findings and limits, for the study overall: The quantity of clinical and demographic metadata differed by source and by participant and was supplied without curation.

The immunoSEQ Assay, a bias-controlled multiplex PCR, was used to amplify TCRbeta CDR3 regions from genomic DNA. For the original study's pipeline: Nucleated cell counts per sample were estimated from amplification of reference gene primers within the assay. To quantify the absolute abundance of each unique TCRbeta CDR3 rearrangement, sequence reads were collapsed and filtered. For each sample, productive Simpson clonality was calculated as the square root of Simpson's diversity index across productive rearrangements. This immuneACCESS table, as held by TCRdb, lists in-frame sequences with V and J called but not all clones. Of the missing ones, under half trace to an unresolved V gene in checked studies; the others have no known cause. Clone size and the V and J calls come from that table; the DNA yielded D and trimming. Across this sample there are around 13,000 clones, with 88% seen only once. Jointly, the top ten make up roughly 27% of the sample.

Whole blood was collected in K2EDTA tubes by collaborating institutions according to the institutions' own protocols. Collaborator samples were shipped for TCRbeta analysis as frozen whole blood, isolated PBMCs, or DNA extracted from either sample type. Details on this clone: Its antigen has not been determined. Base quality data are lacking; no much larger clone is found one base away.

Sequencing was done on a sample of peripheral blood. The TCR originated in a human donor in a cohort sampled during active COVID-19.

This receptor has the CDR3 CAISESLTGDLAKNIQYF. The nucleotides are TGTGCCATCAGTGAGTCCCTTACGGGAGATCTAGCCAAAAACATTCAGTACTTC. Recombination connected TRBV10-3 to TRBJ2-4; a tentative D match to TRBD2 spans 6 bases. The CDR3 contains 18 residues, cysteine and phenylalanine counted. Only CDR3 DNA is held: 54 bases, read in frame from base 1. CDR1 ENHRY and CDR2 SYGVKD were looked up in the germline V gene. V is shortened by 0 bases, J by 0 bases, and the region joining them spans 15 bases.